The 20 T cell receptor beta chains in this list originate from one sample, sequenced in a study of CD8+ T cells in alopecia areata. Following extraction, RNA underwent reverse transcription to cDNA, which served as the sequencing template. Libraries were prepared by immunoSEQ multiplex PCR; TCRdb keeps only in-frame clonotypes and omits some of them. This sample has about 150,000 clones; 47% occur once, and the top ten carry over 5.5%. The sequenced material came from CD4+ T cells sorted from blood. These receptors came from a human donor with alopecia areata.

Here the CDR3 reads CASSQGREGRWVEQFF. The CDR3 DNA reads TGCGCCAGCAGCCAAGGGCGGGAGGGCCGCTGGGTTGAGCAGTTCTTC. This chain links TRBV4-1 with TRBJ2-1; 9 bases are shared with TRBD2. The trim removed 1 base at V and 9 bases at J, leaving 10 bases unmatched. Looked up from germline, CDR1 is MGHRA and CDR2 is YSYEKL. CDR3 size: 16 residues.

This clone occurred a few times. The CDR3, as DNA: TGTGCCAGCAAGAGCGACAGGGATCCCTACGAGCAGTACTTC. Its translation is CASKSDRDPYEQYF. V usage is TRBV27 and J usage is TRBJ2-7; 7 bases agree with TRBD1. The CDR3 is 14 residues long. CDR1 MNHEY and CDR2 SMNVEV come from the germline V gene (reference sequence). J gave up 2 bases and V 7 bases, and 8 bases lay outside the gene matches.

This sequence joins TRBV30 and TRBJ1-2, with D maybe TRBD1 (6 bases). The germline V and J ends were trimmed by 4 bases and 4 bases, with 13 bases remaining between them. Per the germline V gene, CDR1 is GTSNPN and CDR2 is SVGIG (reference sequence). This CDR3 comprises 13 residues. CDR3 in DNA: TGTGCCTGGACCGACAGGACCTCCTATGGCTACACCTTC. This sequence encodes CAWTDRTSYGYTF.

This clone has just a few counts. The rearrangement links TRBV10-3 to TRBJ2-7, with 10 positions matching TRBD1. The germline V gene encodes CDR1 ENHRY and CDR2 SYGVKD. With V trimmed by 6 bases and J by 7 bases, 9 bases remained unmatched. The CDR3 contains 14 residues. The CDR3, as DNA: TGTGCCATCAGCCAACCGGGACAGGGGAATGAGCAGTACTTC. This gives the protein CAISQPGQGNEQYF.

The chain employs TRBV6-5 and TRBJ2-7; possibly TRBD2 for D (6 bases). The CDR3 contains 14 residues. V was shortened by 0 bases and J by 2 bases, with 8 bases between the two germline ends. The V gene's germline CDR1 is MNHEY and CDR2 SVGAGI. The CDR3 DNA reads as TGTGCCAGCAGTTACTCGTCGGGAGCCTACGAGCAGTACTTC. Protein product: CASSYSSGAYEQYF.

This clone showed up just a few times. V and J are TRBV5-4 and TRBJ2-7; 10 nucleotides align to TRBD2. The CDR3 consists of 15 residues. Losses at the gene ends were 6 bases for V and 3 bases for J; bases not matched to a gene: 9. CDR1 SGHNT and CDR2 YYREEE come from the germline V gene (reference sequence). The CDR3 nucleotides read TGTGCCAGCACCCGTGACCGGACTAGCGGCTACGAGCAGTACTTC. It translates to CASTRDRTSGYEQYF.

This chain joins TRBV5-6 and TRBJ2-1; 7 bases match TRBD2. V shed 6 bases and J 1 base; nucleotides not matched to a gene: 13. This CDR3 is 17 amino acids long. CDR1 is SGHDT and CDR2 is YYEEEE in the germline V gene. The CDR3 nucleotides are TGTGCCAGCAATCCACCGAGGCGGGAGTGGTCCTACAATGAGCAGTTCTTC. This codes for CASNPPRREWSYNEQFF.

This clone has more than one count but fewer than ten. The chain carries TRBV15 and TRBJ1-3; 7 positions match TRBD1. Germline loops: CDR1 LNHNV, CDR2 YYDKDF (reference sequence). With 2 bases clipped from V and 16 bases from J, the junction kept 8 bases outside the gene matches. CDR3 size: 12 residues. The CDR3 protein is CATSRIDRVLYF. The CDR3 DNA sequence: TGTGCCACCAGCAGAATTGACAGGGTGTTGTATTTT.

This clone was detected a few times. The chain has TRBV7-2 and TRBJ2-3, with TRBD1 matching over 7 bases. Germline loops: CDR1 SGHTA, CDR2 FQGNSA. Trimming cost V 10 bases and J 12 bases; bases outside gene matches: 19. This CDR3 is 14 amino acids long. The chain's CDR3 is CATGQEPHAFTQYF. In DNA, the CDR3 is TGTGCCACCGGACAGGAACCCCATGCGTTTACACAGTATTTT.

The J gene is TRBJ1-4, the V gene TRBV10-2, with unresolved D. Germline CDR1 and CDR2: WSHSY and SAAADI. The length of the CDR3 is 20 residues. V lost 4 bases and J lost 5, with 29 bases in between. CDR3 sequence (DNA): TGCGCCAGCAGTGTTGAGTCCTTTGGGTTAGGAGTCGTCGGGAATGAAAAACTGTTTTTT. Its protein product is CASSVESFGLGVVGNEKLFF.

This chain joins TRBV2 and TRBJ1-2; TRBD1 is a possible D gene (6 bases). This CDR3 spans 12 amino acids. The V and J ends lost 11 bases and 2 bases respectively, with 12 bases between them. Germline loops: CDR1 SNHLY, CDR2 FYNNEI. CDR3 residues: CAGTQTNYGYTF. The CDR3 region has the DNA TGTGCCGGGACACAAACGAACTATGGCTACACCTTC.

This clone was picked up a small number of times. This sequence joins TRBV11-2 and TRBJ1-2; 8 nucleotides align to TRBD1. Germline V lookup: CDR1 SGHAT, CDR2 FQNNGV. V gave up 5 bases and J gave up 3 bases; unmatched junction bases: 2. The CDR3 totals 13 residues. CDR3 DNA sequence: TGTGCCAGCAGCCCGGGACAGGACTATGGCTACACCTTC. Amino acid sequence: CASSPGQDYGYTF.

This chain joins TRBV29-1 and TRBJ2-7; 12 bases map to TRBD1. The CDR3 runs 14 residues. V was clipped by 5 bases and J by 3 bases; unmatched bases: 5. Looked up from germline, CDR1 is SQVTM and CDR2 is ANQGSEA. CDR3 sequence reads: CSVSGTGGSYEQYF. The CDR3 region has the DNA TGCAGCGTTTCCGGGACAGGGGGCAGCTACGAGCAGTACTTC.

V usage is TRBV27 and J usage is TRBJ2-1; TRBD2 matches 9 bases. The CDR3 sequence is 16 residues long. Germline V gives CDR1 MNHEY, CDR2 SMNVEV (reference sequence). Trimming removed 7 bases from V and 0 bases from J; junction bases left unmatched: 7. The chain's CDR3 is CASTRAGGYSYNEQFF. The CDR3 DNA sequence: TGTGCCAGCACGAGAGCGGGAGGTTACTCCTACAATGAGCAGTTCTTC.

The J gene is TRBJ1-5, the V gene TRBV30, with 8 bases aligning to TRBD1. The V and J ends lost 0 bases and 7 bases, in that order; junction bases with no gene match: 5. This CDR3 contains 14 residues. Germline CDR1 reads GTSNPN; CDR2 reads SVGIG (reference sequence). CDR3 sequence: CAWSVQGVWQPQHF. The CDR3 DNA sequence: TGTGCCTGGAGTGTACAGGGGGTCTGGCAGCCCCAGCATTTT.

V usage is TRBV29-1 and J usage is TRBJ1-3; 7 bases line up with TRBD1. V dropped 5 bases and J dropped 1; count of bases not matched to a gene: 2. CDR3 size: 13 residues. Germline lookup yields CDR1 SQVTM and CDR2 ANQGSEA. In nucleotides, the CDR3 is TGCAGCGTTCACAGGGGTTCTGGAAACACCATATATTTT. This translates into CSVHRGSGNTIYF.

This clone appeared once. The V gene is TRBV7-9, the J gene TRBJ2-5; D not resolved. V lost 2 bases and J lost 2, with 12 bases in between. The germline V gene encodes CDR1 SEHNR and CDR2 FQNEAQ (reference sequence). CDR3 length equals 15 residues. Here the CDR3 DNA reads TGTGCCAGCAGCTTAACAGCTTCGCCTCAAGAGACCCAGTACTTC. Residues: CASSLTASPQETQYF.

The chain employs TRBV4-1 and TRBJ2-5, with D possibly being TRBD1 (5 bases). Trimming pared 0 bases from V and 5 bases from J, leaving 13 bases between. Germline CDR1 and CDR2: MGHRA and YSYEKL. The CDR3 loop spans 15 amino acids. The CDR3 here is CASSQDRVAYETQYF. As DNA, the CDR3 is TGCGCCAGCAGCCAAGACAGGGTCGCCTATGAGACCCAGTACTTC.

This chain connects TRBV29-1 to TRBJ2-7; D is possibly TRBD1 (5 bases). This CDR3 spans 13 amino acids. The V end was cut by 0 bases, the J end by 3 bases, with 9 bases between. CDR1 SQVTM and CDR2 ANQGSEA come from the germline V gene. This CDR3 reads CSVEDPRDYEQYF. The CDR3 nucleotides are TGCAGCGTTGAAGATCCCAGGGACTACGAGCAGTACTTC.

V usage is TRBV6-5 and J usage is TRBJ2-3, with a possible D match to TRBD1 (5 bases). CDR1 and CDR2 from the germline V gene are MNHEY and SVGAGI. Trimming removed 4 bases at V and 0 bases at J, with 11 bases between. CDR3 length: 15 residues. The CDR3 protein is CASSSADTSTDTQYF. CDR3 nucleotide sequence: TGTGCCAGCAGTTCCGCGGACACTAGCACAGATACGCAGTATTTT.